A selection of T cell receptor beta chains follows, all from one sample in a study of shared clonotypes between healthy human individuals. TCRdb's copy holds only in-frame clones and misses some; the assay was immunoSEQ multiplex PCR. The sample records hundreds of thousands of clones, approximately 95% being singletons. The sample consisted of naive CD8+ T cells sorted from blood. The receptors derive from a woman aged 30 to 39 in good health. The CDR3 runs from the conserved cysteine through the conserved F or W. D genes are given only for firm matches. Size values are once, few and many counts, or a class for expanded clones, and some rows have none.

J gene | V gene | clone size | D gene | CDR3 DNA | CDR3 protein
TRBJ2-7 | TRBV4-1 | . | . | TGCGCCAGCAGCTCCCACGGGGCCAGGGCAGAGCAGTACTTC | CASSSHGARAEQYF
TRBJ2-2 | TRBV9 | . | TRBD2 | TGTGCCAGCAGCGCCCCGGCTAGCGGGAGTCCCGGGGAGCTGTTTTTT | CASSAPASGSPGELFF
TRBJ2-3 | TRBV6-4 | . | . | TGTGCCAGCAGTGAGGCGGACACAGATACGCAGTATTTT | CASSEADTDTQYF
TRBJ2-7 | TRBV7-9 | . | TRBD1 | TGTGCCAGCAGCCCCTGGCAGGGGGCGCAGAACGAGCAGTACTTC | CASSPWQGAQNEQYF
TRBJ2-3 | TRBV19 | . | TRBD1 | TGTGCCAGTAGTCCCCGACAGGGACGGACAGATACGCAGTATTTT | CASSPRQGRTDTQYF
TRBJ1-2 | TRBV11-2 | . | . | TGTGCCAGCAGCTTAGCCGACCGGGGACACCGGAGCTACACCTTC | CASSLADRGHRSYTF
TRBJ2-5 | TRBV25-1 | . | . | TGTGCCAGCTCCTCGGGAGCCGGGGAGACCCAGTACTTC | CASSSGAGETQYF
TRBJ2-5 | TRBV28 | . | TRBD2 | TGTGCCAGCACCTCTAGCGGGGCGGGGGAGCAGTACTTC | CASTSSGAGEQYF
TRBJ1-1 | TRBV7-3 | . | . | TGTGCCAGCAGCTTAGCGGATATGAACACTGAAGCTTTCTTT | CASSLADMNTEAFF
TRBJ1-1 | TRBV4-2 | few | TRBD1 | TGTGCCAGCAGCATGCAACAGGGGATCGCTGAAGCTTTCTTT | CASSMQQGIAEAFF
TRBJ2-7 | TRBV10-3 | . | TRBD2 | TGTGCCATCAGTGAGTCAAGCGGGAGACACGAGCAGTACTTC | CAISESSGRHEQYF
TRBJ2-7 | TRBV27 | . | TRBD2 | TGTGCCAGTCGACTAGCGGCAACCTACGAGCAGTACTTC | CASRLAATYEQYF
TRBJ2-7 | TRBV10-2 | once | . | TGCGCCAGCAGTGAATACACGACGGGGGAGCAGTACTTC | CASSEYTTGEQYF
TRBJ2-1 | TRBV27 | . | TRBD2 | TGTGCCAGCAGGACCGGGACTAGCGGGAGCGTTTGGGATGAGCAGTTCTTC | CASRTGTSGSVWDEQFF
TRBJ2-1 | TRBV9 | once | . | TGTGCCAGCAGCCCCAGGTGGTCCGATGAGCAGTTCTTC | CASSPRWSDEQFF
TRBJ2-7 | TRBV11-1 | once | . | TGTGCCAGCAGCTTATTTAGCCTGGGGTCCGACGAGCAGTACTTC | CASSLFSLGSDEQYF
TRBJ2-1 | TRBV9 | . | . | TGTGCCAGCAGCGTAGAGGTAGGACCCAATGAGCAGTTCTTC | CASSVEVGPNEQFF
TRBJ2-7 | TRBV28 | . | TRBD2 | TGTGCCAGCAGTTTACCGGGGGGGGTCGAGCAGTACTTC | CASSLPGGVEQYF
TRBJ2-7 | TRBV5-1 | . | TRBD2 | TGCGCCAGCAGCTTCCGGACTAGCGGGAGGGATCGCTCCTACGAGCAGTACTTC | CASSFRTSGRDRSYEQYF
TRBJ1-2 | TRBV7-9 | . | . | TGTGCCAGCAGCGGGAATGGACAGTATGGCTACACCTTC | CASSGNGQYGYTF
TRBJ1-1 | TRBV27 | . | . | TGTGCCAGCAGTCTACAGGGAGCACTTGAAGCTTTCTTT | CASSLQGALEAFF
TRBJ1-4 | TRBV5-1 | . | TRBD1 | TGCGCCAGCAGCCCTGGGACAGGGGGTGCTAATGAAAAACTGTTTTTT | CASSPGTGGANEKLFF
TRBJ2-5 | TRBV28 | once | TRBD2 | TGTGCCAGCAGTCCGCCTGGGAGCGGGAGGCAAGGAGAGACCCAGTACTTC | CASSPPGSGRQGETQYF
TRBJ2-5 | TRBV7-3 | . | TRBD1 | TGTGCCAGCAGTCTACAGGGGTCTGGGGAGACCCAGTACTTC | CASSLQGSGETQYF
TRBJ2-7 | TRBV6-5 | . | . | TGTGCCAGCAGTTACCCCGGACAGCCTTCTCTTTTC | CASSYPGQPSLF
TRBJ2-7 | TRBV6-6 | once | . | TGTGCCAGCAGTCATGGGACCTACGAGCAGTACTTC | CASSHGTYEQYF
TRBJ2-7 | TRBV19 | . | . | TGTGCCAGTCGGGGCCCATTATCCTACGAGCAGTACTTC | CASRGPLSYEQYF
TRBJ2-7 | TRBV7-9 | . | . | TGTGCCAGCAGCCCAGAGGGAAGGTACGAGCAGTACTTC | CASSPEGRYEQYF
TRBJ2-7 | TRBV6-6 | . | TRBD1 | TGTGCCAGCAGTTACCCGGGACAGGCCCCATACGAGCAGTACTTC | CASSYPGQAPYEQYF